The 30 T cell receptor beta chains reported below all come from one sample, sequenced in a study of control samples from healthy donors and cancer patients. Some clones are missing from TCRdb's copy, which holds only in-frame ones; the method was immunoSEQ multiplex PCR. The sample has about 94,000 clones; around nine tenths are singletons. The sequencing sample was made of blood. The receptors were sampled from a woman in her late teens or twenties in good health.

The gene calls are TRBV3-1 (or the pseudogene TRBV3-2) and TRBJ2-7; TRBD2 agrees at 12 bases. The CDR3 covers 15 residues. Germline V gene lookup returns CDR1 LGHDT and CDR2 YNNKEL (reference sequence). V lost 2 bases, J lost 1 base, and 0 bases stayed unmatched. The CDR3 DNA is TGTGCCAGCAGCCAAACTAGCGGGGGGTCCTACGAGCAGTACTTC. It is translated as CASSQTSGGSYEQYF.

The J gene is TRBJ1-1, the V gene TRBV5-5, with D hard to call. V lost 1 base and J lost 2, with 9 bases in between. In germline, CDR1 is SGHKS, CDR2 YYEKEE (reference sequence). CDR3 size: 14 residues. The CDR3 DNA reads TGTGCCAGCAGCTTGTCGGCAGAAAACACTGAAGCTTTCTTT. This translates into CASSLSAENTEAFF.

The V gene is TRBV18, the J gene TRBJ2-7; possible D gene TRBD2, 7 bases. Germline V CDR1 and CDR2: KGHSH, LQKENI. This CDR3 comprises 16 residues. Deletions cut 2 bases from V and 3 bases from J, with 17 bases between. Here the CDR3 DNA reads TGTGCCAGCTCACCAGGGAGGGACACCACCTTCTACGAGCAGTACTTC. It codes for CASSPGRDTTFYEQYF.

CDR3 bases: TGTGCCAGCAGGACGGGACAGGGGGCGTCCTACGAGCAGTACTTC. Its protein is CASRTGQGASYEQYF. The chain couples TRBV6-5 to TRBJ2-7; 12 positions match TRBD1. CDR1 MNHEY and CDR2 SVGAGI come from the germline V gene. The junction had 4 bases not matched to a gene; V was cut back by 6 bases and J by 1 base. The CDR3 extends over 15 amino acids.

This rearrangement joins TRBV6-5 to TRBJ1-1; D is possibly TRBD1 (6 bases). The germline V and J ends were trimmed by 6 bases and 2 bases, with 10 bases remaining between them. The CDR3 is 13 amino acids. From germline, CDR1 is MNHEY and CDR2 SVGAGI. The CDR3 protein is CASRQGVNTEAFF. CDR3 DNA sequence: TGTGCCAGCAGACAGGGCGTAAACACTGAAGCTTTCTTT.

The rearrangement uses TRBV29-1 and TRBJ2-4; TRBD2 aligns across 10 bases. Looked up from germline, CDR1 is SQVTM and CDR2 is ANQGSEA. CDR3 length: 14 residues. Losses at the gene ends were 5 bases for V and 7 bases for J; bases not matched to a gene: 8. Here the CDR3 DNA reads TGCAGCGTTTCTCCTAGCGGGGGTAGTAACATTCAGTACTTC. It specifies CSVSPSGGSNIQYF.

The V gene is TRBV5-6, the J gene TRBJ2-3; unclear D gene. The CDR3 totals 15 residues. The germline gives CDR1 SGHDT, CDR2 YYEEEE. Trimming shortened V by 4 bases and J by 3 bases, and 15 bases separated the two germline ends. CDR3 amino acids: CASSPTLVGTDTQYF. The DNA for the CDR3 is TGTGCCAGCAGCCCGACTTTAGTCGGGACAGATACGCAGTATTTT.

The chain is built from TRBV6-5 and TRBJ1-6, with 9 nucleotides matching TRBD1. Losses at the gene ends were 7 bases for V and 8 bases for J; bases not matched to a gene: 6. Germline V gene sequence: CDR1 MNHEY, CDR2 SVGAGI. The CDR3 contains 14 residues. The CDR3, as DNA: TGTGCCAGCACCCATAGGGACAGGGATTCACCCCTCCACTTT. Its translation: CASTHRDRDSPLHF.

The genes are TRBV11-3 and TRBJ1-1, with D unclear. Germline V gene lookup returns CDR1 SGHNT and CDR2 YENEEA. The CDR3 length is 12 residues. V lost 1 base to trimming and J lost 7 bases, with 7 bases between them. The CDR3 sequence is CASSLGTGEAFF. CDR3 nucleotides: TGTGCCAGCAGCTTAGGAACGGGTGAAGCTTTCTTT. The whole variable domain, filled in from reference TRBV11-3 and TRBJ1-1, reads EAGVVQSPRYKIIEKKQPVAFWCNPISGHNTLYWYLQNLGQGPELLIRYENEEAVDDSQLPKDRFSAERLKGVDSTLKIQPAELGDSAVYLCASSLGTGEAFFGQGTRLTVV.

The chain recombines TRBV7-9 with TRBJ2-1, with D uncertain. The germline V gene encodes CDR1 SEHNR and CDR2 FQNEAQ (reference sequence). Trimming took off 3 bases at V and 9 bases at J, with 9 bases between the two ends. CDR3 length: 12 amino acids. This CDR3 reads CASSLTPGEQFF. DNA of the CDR3: TGTGCCAGCAGCTTGACGCCGGGTGAGCAGTTCTTC.

The chain combines TRBV7-9 with TRBJ1-2, with TRBD1 as a possible D gene (5 bases). This CDR3 contains 13 residues. V was pared by 5 bases and J by 7 bases, with 14 bases between. Germline values: CDR1 SEHNR, CDR2 FQNEAQ (reference sequence). The CDR3 region is CASSPMAGTGYTF. In DNA, the CDR3 is TGTGCCAGCAGCCCGATGGCAGGGACTGGCTACACCTTC.

CDR3: CASSVEKRDRVFSGNTIYF. The CDR3 DNA reads as TGTGCCAGCAGCGTAGAGAAAAGGGACAGGGTTTTCTCTGGAAACACCATATATTTT. The rearrangement joins TRBV9 to TRBJ1-3; 9 bases line up with TRBD1. The CDR3 sequence is 19 residues long. The germline CDR1 and CDR2 sequences are SGDLS and YYNGEE. Unmatched junction bases numbered 10, after V lost 0 bases and J lost 0 bases. The full variable domain, in which reference TRBV9 and TRBJ1-3 provide the parts outside the CDR3, is DSGVTQTPKHLITATGQRVTLRCSPRSGDLSVYWYQQSLDQGLQFLIQYYNGEERAKGNILERFSAQQFPDLHSELNLSSLELGDSALYFCASSVEKRDRVFSGNTIYFGEGSWLTVV.

This chain uses TRBV5-1 with TRBJ2-2; D is perhaps TRBD1 (6 bases). V was clipped by 1 base and J by 4 bases, with 11 bases between them. The CDR3 runs 15 residues. The germline gives CDR1 SGHRS, CDR2 YFSETQ. CDR3 sequence reads: CASSLIGQFTGELFF. The DNA of the CDR3 is TGCGCCAGCAGCTTGATAGGACAGTTCACCGGGGAGCTGTTTTTT.

The V and J genes are TRBV6-5 and TRBJ2-3; TRBD2 matches at 8 bases. CDR1 and CDR2 from the germline V gene are MNHEY and SVGAGI. The CDR3 spans 14 residues. The V segment lost 6 bases and the J segment 3 bases; nucleotides outside the gene matches: 5. The CDR3, as DNA: TGTGCCAGCAGGCGTACTAGCGGAACAGATACGCAGTATTTT. Translation: CASRRTSGTDTQYF.

The chain recombines TRBV27 with TRBJ2-7; D unresolved. From germline, CDR1 is MNHEY and CDR2 SMNVEV (reference sequence). CDR3 length: 15 residues. Trimming stripped 3 bases from V and 0 bases from J, with 12 bases between. CDR3 residues: CASSFAPDSSYEQYF. CDR3 coding DNA: TGTGCCAGCAGTTTCGCTCCCGATAGCTCCTACGAGCAGTACTTC.

The rearrangement links TRBV29-1 to TRBJ2-2; 7 bases map to TRBD2. V lost 1 base and J lost 1; bases outside the gene matches: 0. The germline V gene encodes CDR1 SQVTM and CDR2 ANQGSEA. The CDR3 length is 14 residues. In DNA, the CDR3 is TGCAGCGTTGAAGCTAGCGGGAACACCGGGGAGCTGTTTTTT. This gives the protein CSVEASGNTGELFF.

The chain is built from TRBV12-5 and TRBJ2-1; no firm D call. Germline lookup yields CDR1 LGHNT and CDR2 FRNRAP. The CDR3 sequence is 15 residues long. V was cut by 5 bases and J by 1 base, with 12 bases left in between. The CDR3 nucleotides read TGTGCTAGTGGTCTAGGGCAGTCTTCCTACAATGAGCAGTTCTTC. It yields the protein CASGLGQSSYNEQFF. Full variable domain (missing parts from reference TRBV12-5 and TRBJ2-1): DARVTQTPRHKVTEMGQEVTMRCQPILGHNTVFWYRQTMMQGLELLAYFRNRAPLDDSGMPKDRFSAEMPDATLATLKIQPSEPRDSAVYFCASGLGQSSYNEQFFGPGTRLTVL.

CDR3 nucleotides: TGTGCCAGCAGTGAGAGTGCGGTAACAGATACGCAGTATTTT. This gives the protein CASSESAVTDTQYF. This chain links TRBV2 with TRBJ2-3; no clear D gene. Germline values: CDR1 SNHLY, CDR2 FYNNEI. This CDR3 spans 14 amino acids. Trimming removed 3 bases from V and 3 bases from J, with 10 bases in between.

The chain joins TRBV5-1 to TRBJ2-5; no firm D call. Germline loops: CDR1 SGHRS, CDR2 YFSETQ. V lost 4 bases and J lost 5, with 18 bases in between. The CDR3 length is 15 residues. CDR3 coding DNA: TGCGCCAGCAGCCCTGGCCGTGCTGGGAAGGAGACCCAGTACTTC. Its translation is CASSPGRAGKETQYF.

V usage is TRBV10-2 and J usage is TRBJ1-2, with 7 bases that match TRBD1. The germline V gene encodes CDR1 WSHSY and CDR2 SAAADI. After removal of 2 bases from V and 0 bases from J, the junction contained 6 bases not matched to a gene. The CDR3 extends over 16 amino acids. CDR3 amino acids: CASSEAGTATNYGYTF. CDR3 coding DNA: TGCGCCAGCAGTGAGGCAGGGACAGCCACTAACTATGGCTACACCTTC.

The chain has TRBV25-1 and TRBJ2-3; 9 bases are shared with TRBD1. Germline CDR1 is MGHDK and CDR2 is SYGVNS. The ends lost 8 bases at V and 0 bases at J; junction bases unmatched: 12. CDR3 size: 17 residues. CDR3 bases: TGTGCCAGCTACCGGGACAGGGAGGCAACTAGCACAGATACGCAGTATTTT. Translation gives CASYRDREATSTDTQYF.

The chain couples TRBV13 to TRBJ1-2; D perhaps matches TRBD1 (6 bases). The germline V and J ends were trimmed by 3 bases and 5 bases, with 19 bases remaining between them. Germline values: CDR1 PRHDT, CDR2 FYEKMQ (reference sequence). The CDR3 sequence is 16 residues long. The CDR3, as DNA: TGTGCCAGCAGCTTCCAGTGGGGACGGGGGCAATATGGCTACACCTTC. Translating it yields CASSFQWGRGQYGYTF.

The chain carries TRBV6-5 and TRBJ1-4, with D unclear. The CDR3 runs 14 residues. V lost 6 bases and J lost 0, with 8 bases in between. Germline V CDR1 and CDR2: MNHEY, SVGAGI. CDR3 sequence: CASRDPATNEKLFF. The CDR3 bases are TGTGCCAGCAGGGACCCAGCAACTAATGAAAAACTGTTTTTT.

This rearrangement joins TRBV2 to TRBJ1-6; D perhaps matches TRBD1 (6 bases). CDR1 and CDR2 (germline): SNHLY, FYNNEI. The CDR3 spans 14 residues. V lost 6 bases, J lost 4 bases, and 10 bases lay in between. The chain's CDR3 is CASRWTDYNSPLHF. The CDR3 nucleotides are TGTGCCAGCAGGTGGACAGATTATAATTCACCCCTCCACTTT.

For the CDR3, the DNA is TGTGCCAGCAGTCGGGGCAGAAACCCCTACGAGCAGTACTTC. Protein product: CASSRGRNPYEQYF. The V and J genes are TRBV25-1 and TRBJ2-7, with D possibly being TRBD1 or TRBD2 (5 bases each). This CDR3 comprises 14 residues. From germline, CDR1 is MGHDK and CDR2 SYGVNS. Trimming shortened V by 5 bases and J by 2 bases, and 13 bases separated the two germline ends.

The gene calls are TRBV13 and TRBJ1-6; D is unclear. The CDR3 is 13 residues long. Trimming removed 4 bases from V and 11 bases from J, with 12 bases in between. CDR1 and CDR2 (germline): PRHDT, FYEKMQ (reference sequence). CDR3 loop: CASSSTREAPLHF. The CDR3 region has the DNA TGTGCCAGCAGCTCGACGAGGGAGGCACCCCTCCACTTT.

For this clone: Other DNA sequences from this sample encode an identical CDR3 as well. The V gene is TRBV6-6, the J gene TRBJ1-1; 8 nucleotides line up with TRBD1. This CDR3 has 13 residues. Per germline, CDR1 MNHNY and CDR2 SVGAGI (reference sequence). The J segment lost 3 bases and the V segment lost 4 bases, leaving 1 base of the junction unmatched. The CDR3 spells CASSSDRDTEAFF. CDR3 DNA: TGTGCCAGCAGTTCGGACAGGGACACTGAAGCTTTCTTT.

J is TRBJ1-2 and V is TRBV7-8; D perhaps matches TRBD1 (5 bases). The V end lost 6 bases, the J end lost 3 bases, and 11 bases lay between the germline ends. The CDR3 is 13 amino acids. Germline values: CDR1 SGHVS, CDR2 FQNEAQ. The CDR3 reads CASSPGTDYGYTF. As DNA, the CDR3 is TGTGCCAGCAGTCCCGGGACGGACTATGGCTACACCTTC.

The chain employs TRBV7-3 and TRBJ1-2; 11 bases are shared with TRBD1. V was clipped by 5 bases and J by 5 bases; unmatched bases: 10. This CDR3 contains 16 residues. CDR1 SGHTA and CDR2 FQGTGA come from the germline V gene. CDR3 bases: TGTGCCAGCAGCCGGACAGGGGGCAGCTTTGGATATGGCTACACCTTC. Its translation is CASSRTGGSFGYGYTF.

This clone appeared a single time. The rearrangement uses TRBV12-3 or TRBV12-4 and TRBJ1-1, with a possible D match to TRBD1 (6 bases). This CDR3 has 11 residues. V lost 9 bases and J lost 9, with 14 bases in between. The CDR3 bases are TGTGCCAGTAACTCTGGGGGGCAAGCTTTCTTT. Amino acid sequence: CASNSGGQAFF.